These T cell receptor beta chains were read from a single sample in a study of blood T cell repertoires in COVID-19. Clones were read by immunoSEQ multiplex PCR, and TCRdb kept only the in-frame ones, dropping some. The table records a few hundred thousand clones, more than 85% of them present only once. Sequenced sample: PBMCs or T cells enriched from blood (not recorded which). The receptors here all came from a young woman who had recovered from COVID-19. The CDR3 runs from the conserved cysteine through the conserved F or W. D genes are given only for firm matches. The size of a clone is reported for some rows only, either as once, few or many, or as a class for expanded clones.

cdr3_nt: TGTGCCAGCAGTTTACCTAATACAGGCTTTATCTACGAGCAGTACTTC; cdr3_aa: CASSLPNTGFIYEQYF; j_call: TRBJ2-7; d_call: -; v_call: TRBV28; clone_size: -
cdr3_nt: TGTGCCAGCAGCTTAGGGGGACAGGGGGACAATGAGCAGTTCTTC; cdr3_aa: CASSLGGQGDNEQFF; j_call: TRBJ2-1; d_call: TRBD1; v_call: TRBV7-4; clone_size: -
cdr3_nt: TGTGCCAGCAGCTTTAATAGCAATCAGCCCCAGCATTTT; cdr3_aa: CASSFNSNQPQHF; j_call: TRBJ1-5; d_call: -; v_call: TRBV11-2; clone_size: -
cdr3_nt: TGTGCCAGCAGCAAACTAGCGGGGGGGCCTTTGAATGAGCAGTTCTTC; cdr3_aa: CASSKLAGGPLNEQFF; j_call: TRBJ2-1; d_call: -; v_call: TRBV21-1; clone_size: -
cdr3_nt: TGTGCCAGCAGTTTAACCAGGGGGCCTGGCTACACCTTC; cdr3_aa: CASSLTRGPGYTF; j_call: TRBJ1-2; d_call: TRBD1; v_call: TRBV28; clone_size: -
cdr3_nt: TGTGCCAGCAGCTCGAGGGTCGCGTCATACAATGAGCAGTTCTTC; cdr3_aa: CASSSRVASYNEQFF; j_call: TRBJ2-1; d_call: -; v_call: TRBV7-2; clone_size: -
cdr3_nt: TGTGCCAGCAGCTTGCCCGGGAGCACCGGGGAGCTGTTTTTT; cdr3_aa: CASSLPGSTGELFF; j_call: TRBJ2-2; d_call: -; v_call: TRBV5-4; clone_size: once
cdr3_nt: TGTGCCAGCTGCGAGGGGGCGGATTACGAGCAGTACTTC; cdr3_aa: CASCEGADYEQYF; j_call: TRBJ2-7; d_call: TRBD1; v_call: TRBV6-5; clone_size: -
cdr3_nt: TGTGCCAGCAGTTTACCGGGACAGTCCTACGAGCAGTACTTC; cdr3_aa: CASSLPGQSYEQYF; j_call: TRBJ2-7; d_call: TRBD1; v_call: TRBV28; clone_size: -
cdr3_nt: TGTGCCAGCAGGGAGGGACTAGCGGGCACAGATACGCAGTATTTT; cdr3_aa: CASREGLAGTDTQYF; j_call: TRBJ2-3; d_call: TRBD2; v_call: TRBV2; clone_size: -
cdr3_nt: TGCAGTGCCACTCTTGGAAACACCATATATTTT; cdr3_aa: CSATLGNTIYF; j_call: TRBJ1-3; d_call: -; v_call: TRBV20-1; clone_size: -
cdr3_nt: TGTGCCATCAGCCTTGGGACATCGGGCGGCTACACCTTC; cdr3_aa: CAISLGTSGGYTF; j_call: TRBJ1-2; d_call: -; v_call: TRBV10-3; clone_size: -
cdr3_nt: TGTGCCAGTACCCAAGACAGGGGGTACACTGAAGCTTTCTTT; cdr3_aa: CASTQDRGYTEAFF; j_call: TRBJ1-1; d_call: TRBD1; v_call: TRBV19; clone_size: -
cdr3_nt: TGCAGTGCTATTGACGGTGACTATAATTCACCCCTCCACTTT; cdr3_aa: CSAIDGDYNSPLHF; j_call: TRBJ1-6; d_call: -; v_call: TRBV20-1; clone_size: -
cdr3_nt: TGCAGCGCCGTCGGGACAGGAAACTATGGCTACACCTTC; cdr3_aa: CSAVGTGNYGYTF; j_call: TRBJ1-2; d_call: TRBD1; v_call: TRBV29-1; clone_size: few
cdr3_nt: TGTGCCAGCAGCGAGGATAATAACTATGGCTACACCTTC; cdr3_aa: CASSEDNNYGYTF; j_call: TRBJ1-2; d_call: -; v_call: TRBV12-3/TRBV12-4; clone_size: -
cdr3_nt: TGTGCCAGCAGTTACTCGGGCAGGGGCACTGAGCAGTTCTTC; cdr3_aa: CASSYSGRGTEQFF; j_call: TRBJ2-1; d_call: -; v_call: TRBV6-5; clone_size: -
cdr3_nt: TGTGCCAGCGGCCAGAGTAGGGGAGCCATCGGCGGGAAGCAGTATTTT; cdr3_aa: CASGQSRGAIGGKQYF; j_call: TRBJ2-3; d_call: -; v_call: TRBV11-3; clone_size: -
cdr3_nt: TGTGCCAGCAGCTTGGAACGGTTAAATAGCAATCAGCCCCAGCATTTT; cdr3_aa: CASSLERLNSNQPQHF; j_call: TRBJ1-5; d_call: -; v_call: TRBV5-8; clone_size: -
cdr3_nt: TGTGCCAGCAGCCCACCTGGGGGGGTCCGACCCCTCCACTTT; cdr3_aa: CASSPPGGVRPLHF; j_call: TRBJ1-6; d_call: -; v_call: TRBV3-1/TRBV3-2; clone_size: -
cdr3_nt: TGTGCCAGCAGTTACGTGGGGGCGGGTGCTAATGAAAAACTGTTTTTT; cdr3_aa: CASSYVGAGANEKLFF; j_call: TRBJ1-4; d_call: -; v_call: TRBV6-6; clone_size: -
cdr3_nt: TGTGCCAGCAGTTCACGGACAGGGGGCCGCGTTGGCTACACCTTC; cdr3_aa: CASSSRTGGRVGYTF; j_call: TRBJ1-2; d_call: TRBD1; v_call: TRBV6-5; clone_size: -
cdr3_nt: TGTGCCAGCAGTCTCCAGGATGGAACTAATGAAAAACTGTTTTTT; cdr3_aa: CASSLQDGTNEKLFF; j_call: TRBJ1-4; d_call: -; v_call: TRBV4-2; clone_size: once
cdr3_nt: TGTGCCAGCAGTCCGGGACAGCATCAGCCCCAGCATTTT; cdr3_aa: CASSPGQHQPQHF; j_call: TRBJ1-5; d_call: TRBD1; v_call: TRBV2; clone_size: -
cdr3_nt: TGTGCCAGCAGTTTTGGGACTAGGGTGCCCTACGAGCAGTACTTC; cdr3_aa: CASSFGTRVPYEQYF; j_call: TRBJ2-7; d_call: TRBD2; v_call: TRBV27; clone_size: few
cdr3_nt: TGTGCCAGCAGTCTTATCGTATCCGGGACAGGGGAGCCCCAGCATTTT; cdr3_aa: CASSLIVSGTGEPQHF; j_call: TRBJ1-5; d_call: TRBD1; v_call: TRBV27; clone_size: once
cdr3_nt: TGTGCCAGCAGCTCGACGAGGGCTGAGCAGTTCTTC; cdr3_aa: CASSSTRAEQFF; j_call: TRBJ2-1; d_call: -; v_call: TRBV7-9; clone_size: -
cdr3_nt: TGTGCCAGCAGCTCCCCCACGGTCCCCTATGGCTACACCTTC; cdr3_aa: CASSSPTVPYGYTF; j_call: TRBJ1-2; d_call: -; v_call: TRBV6-6; clone_size: -
cdr3_nt: TGCAGCGCCTTACTTGCGGACACTGAAGCTTTCTTT; cdr3_aa: CSALLADTEAFF; j_call: TRBJ1-1; d_call: -; v_call: TRBV29-1; clone_size: -
cdr3_nt: TGCAGCGTTGAATTATCCCGAATATCGGGGGGAGACTATGGCTACACCTTC; cdr3_aa: CSVELSRISGGDYGYTF; j_call: TRBJ1-2; d_call: -; v_call: TRBV29-1; clone_size: -
cdr3_nt: TGTGCCAGCAGACTACCAGGGGGGAACACTGAAGCTTTCTTT; cdr3_aa: CASRLPGGNTEAFF; j_call: TRBJ1-1; d_call: TRBD1; v_call: TRBV28; clone_size: -
cdr3_nt: TGTGCCAGCAGTTTCGGACTGGCGGCACAGCCCCAGCATTTT; cdr3_aa: CASSFGLAAQPQHF; j_call: TRBJ1-5; d_call: -; v_call: TRBV6-2/TRBV6-3; clone_size: -
cdr3_nt: TGTGCCAGCAGAAAAGCGGGAGTGAACACCGGGGAGCTGTTTTTT; cdr3_aa: CASRKAGVNTGELFF; j_call: TRBJ2-2; d_call: TRBD2; v_call: TRBV6-5; clone_size: -
cdr3_nt: TGTGCCAGTTCCGCACAGTCCGTCTATGGCTACACCTTC; cdr3_aa: CASSAQSVYGYTF; j_call: TRBJ1-2; d_call: -; v_call: TRBV28; clone_size: -
cdr3_nt: TGTGCCAGCAGGCCCCCGGGACAGCTGAATTCACCCCTCCACTTT; cdr3_aa: CASRPPGQLNSPLHF; j_call: TRBJ1-6; d_call: TRBD1; v_call: TRBV28; clone_size: -
cdr3_nt: TGTGCCACCAGTGATCCTGGACAGGGCTACGGTACGCAGTATTTT; cdr3_aa: CATSDPGQGYGTQYF; j_call: TRBJ2-3; d_call: TRBD1; v_call: TRBV24-1; clone_size: once
cdr3_nt: TGTGCCAGCAGCTTAGCGGGGGACAGGGATTCCTATAATTCACCCCTCCACTTT; cdr3_aa: CASSLAGDRDSYNSPLHF; j_call: TRBJ1-6; d_call: TRBD1; v_call: TRBV11-1; clone_size: -
cdr3_nt: TGTGCCAGCAGTTTAAAAATAGGGGTCGATCAGCCCCAGCATTTT; cdr3_aa: CASSLKIGVDQPQHF; j_call: TRBJ1-5; d_call: -; v_call: TRBV28; clone_size: -
cdr3_nt: TGTGCCAGTAGTATTTGGGGACAGGGGGGGACTGAAGCTTTCTTT; cdr3_aa: CASSIWGQGGTEAFF; j_call: TRBJ1-1; d_call: TRBD1; v_call: TRBV19; clone_size: -
cdr3_nt: TGCAGTGCTAGTAGCCCTACAGGGGGCGAACAGTACTTC; cdr3_aa: CSASSPTGGEQYF; j_call: TRBJ2-7; d_call: TRBD1; v_call: TRBV20-1; clone_size: -
cdr3_nt: TGTGCCACTCCTACGGGGGGCCCCTACAATGAGCAGTTCTTC; cdr3_aa: CATPTGGPYNEQFF; j_call: TRBJ2-1; d_call: -; v_call: TRBV24-1; clone_size: -
cdr3_nt: TGTGCCAGCAGTTTATCTGGGCCAGGACTAGCGGGAGACGACATTCAGTACTTC; cdr3_aa: CASSLSGPGLAGDDIQYF; j_call: TRBJ2-4; d_call: TRBD2; v_call: TRBV27; clone_size: -
cdr3_nt: TGTGCCAGCAGTTTAGTTGGGGCGCAGACCCAGTACTTC; cdr3_aa: CASSLVGAQTQYF; j_call: TRBJ2-5; d_call: -; v_call: TRBV28; clone_size: -
cdr3_nt: TGTGCCAGCAGCCCCCGGGTCTTAGCGGAGCAGCCCCAGCATTTT; cdr3_aa: CASSPRVLAEQPQHF; j_call: TRBJ1-5; d_call: -; v_call: TRBV7-8; clone_size: -
cdr3_nt: TGTGCCAGCAGCTTGGCAGGGGCGGGCACCGGGGAGCTGTTTTTT; cdr3_aa: CASSLAGAGTGELFF; j_call: TRBJ2-2; d_call: -; v_call: TRBV5-4; clone_size: few
cdr3_nt: TGTGCCAGCAGGACCGGACAGGGCGACTATGGCTACACCTTC; cdr3_aa: CASRTGQGDYGYTF; j_call: TRBJ1-2; d_call: TRBD1; v_call: TRBV28; clone_size: -
cdr3_nt: TGTGCCAGCAGTTACGTCGCTAGCGGGAGCTACGAGCAGTACTTC; cdr3_aa: CASSYVASGSYEQYF; j_call: TRBJ2-7; d_call: TRBD2; v_call: TRBV28; clone_size: once
cdr3_nt: TGTGCCTGGAGTCGTGGGGGGAGCGTAGGGGGCTACACCTTC; cdr3_aa: CAWSRGGSVGGYTF; j_call: TRBJ1-2; d_call: -; v_call: TRBV30; clone_size: -